The 27 T cell receptor beta chains below were found in one sample sequenced in a study of shared clonotypes between healthy human individuals. The method was immunoSEQ multiplex PCR; TCRdb's version includes in-frame clones alone and lacks a portion of them. The sample has approximately 1.5 million clones; about 98.5% are singletons. The sequencing input was naive CD4+ T cells sorted from blood. The subset was: CD45RA+ positively selected. The receptors were gathered from a man aged 25 to 40 in good health.

J is TRBJ2-7 and V is TRBV11-2; 10 bases map to TRBD1. V lost 5 bases to trimming and J lost 5 bases; unmatched junction nucleotides: 15. The CDR3 totals 17 residues. Germline V gene lookup returns CDR1 SGHAT and CDR2 FQNNGV. In DNA form, the CDR3 reads TGTGCCAGCAGCCCAAGCCCGGGACAGGGGTTGGTCGACGAGCAGTACTTC. Encoded protein: CASSPSPGQGLVDEQYF.

This clone was detected once. V and J are TRBV7-9 and TRBJ2-6; D is ambiguous. Deletions cut 3 bases from V and 5 bases from J, with 14 bases between. Germline loops: CDR1 SEHNR, CDR2 FQNEAQ (reference sequence). CDR3 length: 16 residues. CDR3 protein: CASSFDPRLRANVLTF. As DNA, the CDR3 is TGTGCCAGCAGCTTTGACCCTCGACTGAGGGCCAACGTCCTGACTTTC.

Remarks on this clone: This sample also contains other DNA sequences that code for the same CDR3. The CDR3, as DNA: TGCGCCAGCAGCTCTCGGGGCAATGAAAAACTGTTTTTT. Translating gives CASSSRGNEKLFF. This rearrangement joins TRBV5-1 to TRBJ1-4, with TRBD1 as a possible D gene (5 bases). Germline V gene lookup returns CDR1 SGHRS and CDR2 YFSETQ. The CDR3 totals 13 residues. The V gene lost 3 bases and the J gene lost 5 bases, with 8 bases spanning the gap. Supplemented by reference TRBV5-1 and TRBJ1-4, the full variable domain reads KAGVTQTPRYLIKTRGQQVTLSCSPISGHRSVSWYQQTPGQGLQFLFEYFSETQRNKGNFPGRFSGRQFSNSRSEMNVSTLELGDSALYLCASSSRGNEKLFFGSGTQLSVL.

This clone appeared a single time. An end of the junction differs from the germline gene, which may be a read error. V usage is TRBV18 and J usage is TRBJ2-1; 7 bases fit TRBD1. This CDR3 comprises 16 residues. CDR1 KGHSH and CDR2 LQKENI come from the germline V gene. The DNA for the CDR3 is TGTGCCAGCTCTCATTTAGGGGGACAGTCCTTCAATGAGCAGTTCTTC. Residues: CASSHLGGQSFNEQFF.

The gene calls are TRBV10-3 and TRBJ2-1; 9 positions agree with TRBD2. Germline loops: CDR1 ENHRY, CDR2 SYGVKD. Trimming at V came to 4 bases and at J to 7 bases, leaving 11 bases not matched to a gene. The CDR3 sequence is 16 residues long. The CDR3 nucleotides read TGTGCCATCAGTGTGTGGCGGGAGGGCCCGGGGAATGAGCAGTTCTTC. Protein sequence: CAISVWREGPGNEQFF.

This chain connects TRBV28 to TRBJ2-5; TRBD2 aligns across 12 bases. This CDR3 has 16 residues. Germline values: CDR1 MDHEN, CDR2 SYDVKM. Trimming took 7 bases from V and 4 from J; bases not matched to a gene: 10. CDR3 in DNA: TGTGCCAGCACGCTAGCGGGAGGGCCTAGGGGAGAGACCCAGTACTTC. This codes for CASTLAGGPRGETQYF.

J is TRBJ1-1 and V is TRBV7-2; D not certain. Per the germline V gene, CDR1 is SGHTA and CDR2 is FQGNSA. V lost 6 bases, J lost 3 bases, and 17 bases lay in between. This CDR3 comprises 15 residues. CDR3 sequence: CASRPTLGSDTEAFF. CDR3 DNA sequence: TGTGCCAGCAGACCGACCCTAGGGTCAGACACTGAAGCTTTCTTT.

The chain is built from TRBV7-6 and TRBJ2-3; TRBD1 matches 11 bases. Germline V gene lookup returns CDR1 SGHVS and CDR2 FNYEAQ. Germline trimming cut 4 bases from V and 7 bases from J; bases unmatched to any gene: 16. This CDR3 has 18 residues. CDR3 bases: TGTGCCAGCAGCTCCCGAGCGCCGGGACAGGGGGTTGCGAATACGCAGTATTTT. Protein product: CASSSRAPGQGVANTQYF.

The genes are TRBV29-1 and TRBJ2-4; D unresolved. This CDR3 is 9 amino acids long. Germline V CDR1 and CDR2: SQVTM, ANQGSEA. Trimming stripped 7 bases from V and 9 bases from J, with 7 bases between. The CDR3 is CSGIIIQYF. In DNA form, the CDR3 reads TGCAGCGGAATTATCATTCAGTACTTC.

This chain connects TRBV9 to TRBJ2-1; 10 nucleotides line up with TRBD2. With 2 bases clipped from V and 4 bases from J, the junction kept 6 bases outside the gene matches. The CDR3 runs to 16 residues. Germline V gene data show CDR1 as SGDLS and CDR2 as YYNGEE. The chain's CDR3 is CASSVLAGVQYNEQFF. The CDR3, as DNA: TGTGCCAGCAGCGTCCTAGCGGGAGTACAATACAATGAGCAGTTCTTC. The entire variable domain, with the rest obtained from reference TRBV9 and TRBJ2-1, is as follows: DSGVTQTPKHLITATGQRVTLRCSPRSGDLSVYWYQQSLDQGLQFLIQYYNGEERAKGNILERFSAQQFPDLHSELNLSSLELGDSALYFCASSVLAGVQYNEQFFGPGTRLTVL.

This chain links TRBV7-9 with TRBJ1-4; D not certain. Germline loops: CDR1 SEHNR, CDR2 FQNEAQ (reference sequence). V was pared by 2 bases and J by 8 bases, with 12 bases between. The CDR3 is 14 amino acids. DNA of the CDR3: TGTGCCAGCAGCTTATCTGGTTTGCAGGAAAAACTGTTTTTT. Translation gives CASSLSGLQEKLFF.

The chain carries TRBV11-2 and TRBJ2-7, with D possibly being TRBD1 or TRBD2 (5 bases each). The V and J ends lost 1 base and 3 bases respectively, with 13 bases between them. CDR3 length: 15 residues. Germline V gene data show CDR1 as SGHAT and CDR2 as FQNNGV. The CDR3 nucleotides are TGTGCCAGCAGCTTAGCCAGGGAGAATTTCTACGAGCAGTACTTC. Its protein product is CASSLARENFYEQYF.

The chain joins TRBV27 to TRBJ1-4; D call uncertain. Germline V lookup: CDR1 MNHEY, CDR2 SMNVEV (reference sequence). Trimming shortened V by 4 bases and J by 5 bases, and 14 bases separated the two germline ends. This CDR3 has 15 amino acids. CDR3 sequence: CASSSHRLVNEKLFF. As DNA, the CDR3 is TGTGCCAGCAGTTCGCATCGACTGGTGAATGAAAAACTGTTTTTT.

The chain is built from TRBV29-1 and TRBJ1-2, with 9 bases identical to TRBD1. The CDR3 loop spans 14 amino acids. The V and J ends lost 3 bases and 6 bases, in that order; junction bases with no gene match: 8. The germline V gene encodes CDR1 SQVTM and CDR2 ANQGSEA. The DNA of the CDR3 is TGCAGCGTTGAGACCCGGACAGGGGAGGATGGCTACACCTTC. It codes for CSVETRTGEDGYTF. The full variable domain, its missing parts supplied by reference TRBV29-1 and TRBJ1-2, is SAVISQKPSRDICQRGTSLTIQCQVDSQVTMMFWYRQQPGQSLTLIATANQGSEATYESGFVIDKFPISRPNLTFSTLTVSNMSPEDSSIYLCSVETRTGEDGYTFGSGTRLTVV.

On this clone: The same CDR3 arises from other DNA sequences in this sample as well. The genes are TRBV10-1 and TRBJ1-2; D uncertain. Trimming pared 3 bases from V and 4 bases from J, leaving 9 bases between. CDR3 length: 13 amino acids. Germline CDR1 and CDR2: WNHNN and SYGVQD (reference sequence). The CDR3, as DNA: TGCGCCAGCAGTGAAACGGGGTCCTATGGCTACACCTTC. Encoded protein: CASSETGSYGYTF.

This chain connects TRBV28 to TRBJ1-2; D is perhaps TRBD1 (5 bases). The CDR3 totals 16 residues. Germline CDR1 is MDHEN and CDR2 is SYDVKM. Trimming took 2 bases from V and 4 from J, leaving 17 bases between them. DNA of the CDR3: TGTGCCAGCAGTTTACCCTTTGGGCAGGGCTTCTATGGCTACACCTTC. It codes for CASSLPFGQGFYGYTF.

V gene TRBV7-2 combines with J gene TRBJ2-5, with a tentative D call TRBD2 (5 bases). V was cut by 5 bases and J by 1 base, with 11 bases left in between. CDR1 is SGHTA, CDR2 FQGNSA, per germline. This CDR3 has 14 residues. CDR3 bases: TGTGCCAGCAGCCCTACTAGACTCCAAGAGACCCAGTACTTC. Translated, it gives CASSPTRLQETQYF.

The rearrangement uses TRBV2 and TRBJ2-7; 8 bases are shared with TRBD1. Per germline, CDR1 SNHLY and CDR2 FYNNEI. The CDR3 spans 13 residues. V lost 7 bases to trimming and J lost 2 bases; unmatched junction nucleotides: 4. DNA of the CDR3: TGTGCCAGCAAGGGGGGACAGGCCTACGAGCAGTACTTC. Translation: CASKGGQAYEQYF. Drawing the rest from reference TRBV2 and TRBJ2-7, the complete variable domain is EPEVTQTPSHQVTQMGQEVILRCVPISNHLYFYWYRQILGQKVEFLVSFYNNEISEKSEIFDDQFSVERPDGSNFTLKIRSTKLEDSAMYFCASKGGQAYEQYFGPGTRLTVT.

This rearrangement joins TRBV7-8 to TRBJ2-2, with D unclear. Trimming left V 2 bases short and J 0 bases short, with 16 bases between. The germline V gene has CDR1 SGHVS and CDR2 FQNEAQ. The CDR3 has 18 amino acids. Written as DNA, the CDR3 is TGTGCCAGCAGCTTACCCCTAGGTGGTGGCCCGAACACCGGGGAGCTGTTTTTT. Protein: CASSLPLGGGPNTGELFF. Together with reference TRBV7-8 and TRBJ2-2, the CDR3 gives the full variable domain: GAGVSQSPRYKVAKRGQDVALRCDPISGHVSLFWYQQALGQGPEFLTYFQNEAQLDKSGLPSDRFFAERPEGSVSTLKIQRTQQEDSAVYLCASSLPLGGGPNTGELFFGEGSRLTVL.

CDR3 protein: CASSPRLARVEQFF. The CDR3 DNA is TGTGCCAGCAGTCCCCGACTAGCGCGAGTTGAGCAGTTCTTC. J is TRBJ2-1 and V is TRBV28; 8 bases agree with TRBD2. After removal of 5 bases from V and 9 bases from J, the junction contained 9 bases not matched to a gene. The germline CDR1 and CDR2 sequences are MDHEN and SYDVKM. The CDR3 spans 14 residues.

This chain connects TRBV27 to TRBJ2-7; D gene unclear. The germline V gene has CDR1 MNHEY and CDR2 SMNVEV (reference sequence). V dropped 6 bases and J dropped 2 bases, with 17 bases sitting between them. This CDR3 is built from 15 residues. CDR3 bases: TGTGCCAGCAGCCTTCTCGCACTACCGCCCTACGAGCAGTACTTC. This encodes CASSLLALPPYEQYF.

The V and J genes are TRBV5-1 and TRBJ2-1; D possibly uses TRBD1 or TRBD2 (5 bases each). The CDR3 covers 13 residues. Germline CDR1 SGHRS, CDR2 YFSETQ. Trimming stripped 5 bases from V and 5 bases from J, with 11 bases between. The CDR3 reads CASRPGPNNEQFF. The CDR3 DNA reads as TGCGCCAGCAGGCCGGGACCTAACAATGAGCAGTTCTTC.

The J gene is TRBJ2-5, the V gene TRBV5-1; 9 positions match TRBD1. This CDR3 is 14 amino acids long. Germline CDR1 SGHRS, CDR2 YFSETQ. The V gene end was trimmed by 6 bases and the J gene end by 2 bases; junction bases not matched to a gene: 5. This chain's CDR3 is CASKGTGLQETQYF. The CDR3 nucleotides read TGCGCCAGCAAGGGGACAGGGTTGCAAGAGACCCAGTACTTC.

A note on this clone: Other DNA sequences in this specimen translate into the identical CDR3. This chain links TRBV5-1 with TRBJ2-3; no firm D call. V lost 4 bases and J 0 bases, leaving 6 bases between the germline ends. Looked up from germline, CDR1 is SGHRS and CDR2 is YFSETQ. The length of the CDR3 is 13 residues. The DNA of the CDR3 is TGCGCCAGCAGCCTGGACAGCACAGATACGCAGTATTTT. Translated, it gives CASSLDSTDTQYF.

This sequence joins TRBV28 and TRBJ1-2; a possible D gene is TRBD1 (6 bases). The CDR3 extends over 18 amino acids. The V end was cut by 3 bases, the J end by 3 bases, with 23 bases between. Germline values: CDR1 MDHEN, CDR2 SYDVKM. CDR3 sequence (DNA): TGTGCCAGCAGTTTCCTCGGCACAGGGATTCGCTTTGACTATGGCTACACCTTC. Residues: CASSFLGTGIRFDYGYTF.

The chain uses TRBV30 and TRBJ1-5, with D perhaps matching TRBD1 (5 bases). V lost 4 bases, J lost 0 bases, and 16 bases lay in between. Germline values: CDR1 GTSNPN, CDR2 SVGIG (reference sequence). The CDR3 contains 16 residues. CDR3 sequence (DNA): TGTGCCTGGAAGTCAACCCGTAGGGGTAGCAATCAGCCCCAGCATTTT. Translation gives CAWKSTRRGSNQPQHF.

The chain links TRBV7-3 to TRBJ2-1; 8 bases agree with TRBD2. Germline CDR1 SGHTA, CDR2 FQGTGA. V shed 2 bases and J 2 bases; nucleotides not matched to a gene: 2. CDR3 length equals 15 residues. CDR3 loop: CASSLPGGPYNEQFF. For the CDR3, the DNA is TGTGCCAGCAGCTTACCGGGAGGGCCCTACAATGAGCAGTTCTTC.